These 30 T cell receptor beta chains originate from one sample sequenced in a study of blood T cell repertoires in COVID-19. The data were produced by immunoSEQ multiplex PCR, yet TCRdb's version contains in-frame clones alone and is incomplete. This sample has 70,000 to 75,000 clones; roughly 80% occur once, and the top ten carry 25% to 30%. The sequenced material came from peripheral blood. The receptors were sampled from a man between 65 and 85 years old with acute or convalescent COVID-19.

The chain recombines TRBV5-1 with TRBJ1-3; 10 bases line up with TRBD1. The CDR3 length is 17 residues. Germline trimming cut 2 bases from V and 4 bases from J; bases unmatched to any gene: 9. In germline, CDR1 is SGHRS, CDR2 YFSETQ. CDR3 nucleotides: TGCGCCAGCAGCTTTGAACCGGGACAGGGGTCAGGAAACACCATATATTTT. Translated, it gives CASSFEPGQGSGNTIYF.

This clone was seen only once. This chain connects TRBV10-1 to TRBJ2-1; 13 nucleotides line up with TRBD2. Germline assignment: CDR1 WNHNN and CDR2 SYGVQD (reference sequence). With 2 bases clipped from V and 8 bases from J, the junction kept 9 bases outside the gene matches. The CDR3 runs 17 residues. The CDR3 spells CASSETQLAGGPDEQFF. CDR3 coding DNA: TGCGCCAGCAGTGAGACCCAACTAGCGGGAGGGCCGGATGAGCAGTTCTTC.

V gene TRBV11-2 combines with J gene TRBJ1-4, with D perhaps matching TRBD1 (5 bases). The CDR3 is 13 residues long. The V and J ends lost 4 bases and 10 bases respectively, with 13 bases between them. CDR1 is SGHAT and CDR2 is FQNNGV in the germline V gene. The CDR3 DNA reads TGTGCCAGCAGCTCAGGGAGGTCCGGAAAACTGTTTTTT. The encoded protein is CASSSGRSGKLFF.

The chain couples TRBV7-9 to TRBJ1-1; TRBD1 matches at 11 bases. This CDR3 comprises 15 residues. Germline V lookup: CDR1 SEHNR, CDR2 FQNEAQ (reference sequence). The trim removed 4 bases at V and 11 bases at J, leaving 12 bases unmatched. DNA for the CDR3: TGTGCCAGCAGCTCCCCCGGGACAGGGGGAGTTCCGGCTTTCTTT. The encoded protein is CASSSPGTGGVPAFF.

V is TRBV5-4 and J is TRBJ1-4; D unresolved. The CDR3 is 14 residues long. CDR1 is SGHNT, CDR2 YYREEE, per germline (reference sequence). With 0 bases removed from V and 5 bases from J, the gap between germline ends came to 8 bases. In DNA, the CDR3 is TGTGCCAGCAGCTTGGGGCAGAAAAATGAAAAACTGTTTTTT. Encoded protein: CASSLGQKNEKLFF.

The chain combines TRBV5-1 with TRBJ2-1; 7 bases agree with TRBD1. This CDR3 is built from 20 residues. Germline V gene sequence: CDR1 SGHRS, CDR2 YFSETQ. Trimming cost V 0 bases and J 5 bases; bases outside gene matches: 20. CDR3 protein: CASSLEGALSGGSYHNEQFF. The CDR3 DNA reads as TGCGCCAGCAGCTTGGAGGGGGCCCTAAGTGGTGGGAGCTACCACAATGAGCAGTTCTTC. The full variable domain, with the rest looked up from reference TRBV5-1 and TRBJ2-1, is KAGVTQTPRYLIKTRGQQVTLSCSPISGHRSVSWYQQTPGQGLQFLFEYFSETQRNKGNFPGRFSGRQFSNSRSEMNVSTLELGDSALYLCASSLEGALSGGSYHNEQFFGPGTRLTVL.

DNA of the CDR3: TGTGCCAGCAGCTTATTCTCTACCCAAGACTACGAGCAGTACTTC. Protein sequence: CASSLFSTQDYEQYF. The rearrangement uses TRBV11-1 and TRBJ2-7; D not certain. The V gene's germline CDR1 is SGHAT and CDR2 FQDESV (reference sequence). The CDR3 loop spans 15 amino acids. The V end lost 2 bases, the J end lost 3 bases, and 14 bases lay between the germline ends.

This chain uses TRBV5-4 with TRBJ1-1; a weak D match, TRBD1 (6 bases). Trimming removed 4 bases from V and 8 bases from J, with 24 bases in between. Germline CDR1 SGHNT, CDR2 YYREEE (reference sequence). This CDR3 has 16 residues. CDR3 loop: CASSQQASTGRREAFF. Here the CDR3 DNA reads TGTGCCAGCAGCCAGCAAGCCTCTACAGGGAGACGGGAAGCTTTCTTT.

The chain is built from TRBV5-1 and TRBJ1-4, with no clear D. CDR3 size: 15 residues. CDR1 and CDR2 (germline): SGHRS, YFSETQ. V dropped 9 bases and J dropped 0 bases, with 15 bases sitting between them. CDR3 coding DNA: TGCGCCACCACAGAAGCAGGTGCAACTAATGAAAAACTGTTTTTT. It encodes CATTEAGATNEKLFF.

This rearrangement joins TRBV6-5 to TRBJ2-7, with D hard to call. CDR1 is MNHEY and CDR2 is SVGAGI in the germline V gene. The CDR3 runs 15 residues. Trimming left V 6 bases short and J 4 bases short, with 19 bases between. Written as DNA, the CDR3 is TGTGCCAGCAGCCCCCCAGGCCCCAGGTTGTACGAGCAGTACTTC. Translation: CASSPPGPRLYEQYF.

The chain uses TRBV9 and TRBJ1-2; D uncertain. CDR3 length: 12 residues. The V gene's germline CDR1 is SGDLS and CDR2 YYNGEE. V dropped 0 bases and J dropped 7 bases, with 7 bases sitting between them. CDR3 DNA: TGTGCCAGCAGCGTAGGCGGTGGTGGCTACACCTTC. Translated, it gives CASSVGGGGYTF. The complete variable domain, with remaining parts taken from reference TRBV9 and TRBJ1-2, reads DSGVTQTPKHLITATGQRVTLRCSPRSGDLSVYWYQQSLDQGLQFLIQYYNGEERAKGNILERFSAQQFPDLHSELNLSSLELGDSALYFCASSVGGGGYTFGSGTRLTVV.

The rearrangement joins TRBV19 to TRBJ2-1; D uncertain. Germline CDR1 LNHDA, CDR2 SQIVND (reference sequence). V shed 2 bases and J shed 5 bases, with 10 bases lying between them. This CDR3 region has 14 residues. DNA of the CDR3: TGTGCCAGTAGTATACCCGGGTCCCACAATGAGCAGTTCTTC. It is translated as CASSIPGSHNEQFF.

This chain joins TRBV7-6 and TRBJ1-1; D remains ambiguous. The CDR3 length is 14 residues. Germline CDR1 is SGHVS and CDR2 is FNYEAQ. V lost 2 bases and J lost 0, with 7 bases in between. The CDR3 DNA reads as TGTGCCAGCAGCTTAACAGACATGAACACTGAAGCTTTCTTT. Amino acids: CASSLTDMNTEAFF.

The gene calls are TRBV10-3 and TRBJ1-2; D possibly corresponds to TRBD1 (6 bases). Per the germline V gene, CDR1 is ENHRY and CDR2 is SYGVKD. Deletions cut 5 bases from V and 2 bases from J, with 15 bases between. The CDR3 contains 15 residues. The CDR3 spells CAISSDSTTNYGYTF. CDR3 DNA sequence: TGTGCCATCAGTTCGGACAGCACGACAAACTATGGCTACACCTTC.

The chain has TRBV28 and TRBJ1-4; possible D gene TRBD1, 5 bases. Germline CDR1 reads MDHEN; CDR2 reads SYDVKM. There are 16 residues in the CDR3. Deletions cut 6 bases from V and 2 bases from J, with 16 bases between. The CDR3 sequence: CASRQGGAATNEKLFF. DNA for the CDR3: TGTGCCAGCAGGCAGGGAGGGGCGGCTACTAATGAAAAACTGTTTTTT.

Written as DNA, the CDR3 is TGTGCCAGCAGTTTCGCGACGGGACTAGCGGGAAGTGAGCAGTTCTTC. Amino acids: CASSFATGLAGSEQFF. The chain couples TRBV27 to TRBJ2-1, with 13 bases matching TRBD2. The CDR3 covers 16 residues. The J segment lost 9 bases and the V segment lost 3 bases, leaving 8 bases of the junction unmatched. Germline loops: CDR1 MNHEY, CDR2 SMNVEV (reference sequence).

V gene TRBV6-5 combines with J gene TRBJ1-5; 12 bases agree with TRBD1. This CDR3 has 14 amino acids. Looked up from germline, CDR1 is MNHEY and CDR2 is SVGAGI. Trimming removed 10 bases from V and 4 bases from J; junction bases left unmatched: 5. The CDR3 reads CATKGQGANQPQHF. The DNA of the CDR3 is TGTGCCACGAAGGGACAGGGGGCGAATCAGCCCCAGCATTTT.

The V and J genes are TRBV19 and TRBJ2-7; 9 nucleotides match TRBD1. CDR3 length equals 16 residues. Per the germline V gene, CDR1 is LNHDA and CDR2 is SQIVND (reference sequence). Unmatched junction bases numbered 9, after V lost 4 bases and J lost 2 bases. The CDR3 bases are TGTGCCAGTAGTAGGACTCCGGGACAGGGCACCTACGAGCAGTACTTC. Amino acid sequence: CASSRTPGQGTYEQYF.

Of note for this clone: Other DNA sequences of this sample code for an identical CDR3. The genes are TRBV4-1 and TRBJ2-7; 7 bases match TRBD2. Germline V CDR1 and CDR2: MGHRA, YSYEKL. Trimming removed 0 bases from V and 2 bases from J; junction bases left unmatched: 7. The CDR3 spans 16 residues. CDR3 nucleotides: TGCGCCAGCAGCCAAGATTGGGGGGGTGTCGCCTACGAGCAGTACTTC. Translation: CASSQDWGGVAYEQYF.

The genes are TRBV7-3 and TRBJ1-2; 8 bases fit TRBD1. CDR1 SGHTA and CDR2 FQGTGA come from the germline V gene. The V segment lost 5 bases and the J segment 6 bases; nucleotides outside the gene matches: 8. The CDR3 has 14 amino acids. The CDR3 reads CASSDDRGRDGYTF. In nucleotides, the CDR3 is TGTGCCAGCAGCGACGACAGGGGAAGGGATGGCTACACCTTC.

The chain combines TRBV29-1 with TRBJ2-7; D possibly corresponds to TRBD2 (5 bases). The CDR3 has 13 residues. Trimming pared 4 bases from V and 4 bases from J, leaving 14 bases between. Germline V gene lookup returns CDR1 SQVTM and CDR2 ANQGSEA. The CDR3 nucleotides read TGCAGCGTTGGAGGGAGATCGTATTACGAGCAGTACTTC. Its protein product is CSVGGRSYYEQYF.

The chain carries TRBV7-3 and TRBJ2-7; a weak D match, TRBD2 (5 bases). Germline lookup yields CDR1 SGHTA and CDR2 FQGTGA. Trimming left V 1 base short and J 5 bases short, with 9 bases between. This CDR3 is 13 amino acids long. CDR3: CASSLKGSDEQYF. The CDR3 region has the DNA TGTGCCAGCAGCTTAAAAGGTAGCGACGAGCAGTACTTC.

In this sample, this clone turned up a few times. The J gene is TRBJ2-7, the V gene TRBV5-1, with D possibly matching TRBD1 (7 bases). The ends were cut back, 3 bases at V and 2 bases at J, with 12 bases in the middle. The CDR3 runs 14 residues. CDR1 SGHRS and CDR2 YFSETQ come from the germline V gene. The CDR3 nucleotides read TGCGCCAGCAGCTCGCAGGGGGGACCCTACGAGCAGTACTTC. This codes for CASSSQGGPYEQYF.

In DNA, the CDR3 is TGTGCCACCCTCGGGGCGGGAGGCTCCTACGAGCAGTACTTC. Protein product: CATLGAGGSYEQYF. V and J are TRBV6-5 and TRBJ2-7; the match to TRBD2 covers 8 bases. The ends lost 10 bases at V and 0 bases at J; junction bases unmatched: 8. This CDR3 has 14 residues. Germline V gene lookup returns CDR1 MNHEY and CDR2 SVGAGI.

The rearrangement uses TRBV27 and TRBJ2-2, with a tentative D call TRBD1 (5 bases). The CDR3 sequence is 14 residues long. Germline V gives CDR1 MNHEY, CDR2 SMNVEV (reference sequence). Trimming took off 7 bases at V and 1 base at J, with 10 bases between the two ends. The CDR3 nucleotides are TGTGCCAGCAAAAATCAGGGGAACACCGGGGAGCTGTTTTTT. Translation gives CASKNQGNTGELFF.

Points on this clone: This may stem from a read error, because a much larger clone lies one nucleotide away. The chain employs TRBV5-1 and TRBJ1-1; maybe TRBD1 (5 bases). V was clipped by 0 bases and J by 6 bases, with 9 bases between them. The germline V gene has CDR1 SGHRS and CDR2 YFSETQ. This CDR3 has 13 residues. The CDR3 DNA follows: TGCGCCAGCAGCTTGGTCGGGGGGGCTGAAGCTTTCTTT. Protein sequence: CASSLVGGAEAFF.

The rearrangement joins TRBV19 to TRBJ1-2, with a possible D match to TRBD1 (5 bases). V gave up 10 bases and J gave up 8 bases, with 23 bases separating them. The CDR3 is 14 amino acids. The V gene's germline CDR1 is LNHDA and CDR2 SQIVND (reference sequence). The CDR3 loop reads CAITPGPGLGGYTF. The CDR3 coding sequence is TGTGCCATTACCCCCGGACCGGGACTAGGGGGCTACACCTTC.

This sequence joins TRBV18 and TRBJ2-7; 11 nucleotides line up with TRBD1. The trim removed 7 bases at V and 6 bases at J, leaving 8 bases unmatched. The CDR3 is 14 residues long. The germline CDR1 and CDR2 sequences are KGHSH and LQKENI. CDR3 DNA sequence: TGTGCCAGCTTATCCGGGACAGGGGGTGTCGAGCAGTACTTC. It translates to CASLSGTGGVEQYF.

The chain employs TRBV6-1 and TRBJ2-3; D is ambiguous. V was trimmed by 2 bases and J by 7 bases, leaving 13 bases between them. CDR3 size: 14 residues. Germline assignment: CDR1 MNHNS and CDR2 SASEGT. CDR3 nucleotide sequence: TGTGCCAGCAGTGAAAATCCACACGTGAATACGCAGTATTTT. Its translation: CASSENPHVNTQYF.

The chain links TRBV12-3 or TRBV12-4 to TRBJ2-1, with no clear D. The length of the CDR3 is 12 residues. Trimming removed 7 bases at V and 4 bases at J, with 8 bases between. CDR3 amino acids: CASTSRYNEQFF. The CDR3 nucleotides are TGTGCCAGCACATCTAGATACAATGAGCAGTTCTTC.